Listed here are 17 T cell receptor beta chains from one sample, sequenced in a study of cytomegalovirus exposure and HLA in healthy donors. Use of 60 Vbeta and 13 Jbeta primers characterized the PCR. Produced via immunoSEQ multiplex PCR; TCRdb's table is partial and in-frame only. The sample holds around 100,000 clones; around three quarters are singletons and the top ten take 3%. The sample consisted of PBMCs. The receptors stem from a woman aged 18 to 35 in good health and CMV-seropositive.

The chain couples TRBV15 to TRBJ2-1; 9 bases map to TRBD2. Germline V gene data show CDR1 as LNHNV and CDR2 as YYDKDF (reference sequence). This CDR3 is built from 17 residues. Trimming took 0 bases from V and 5 from J; bases not matched to a gene: 8. The CDR3 sequence: CATSRDNLAGINNEQFF. The CDR3 DNA sequence: TGTGCCACCAGCAGAGATAACCTAGCGGGGATCAACAATGAGCAGTTCTTC.

The chain employs TRBV13 and TRBJ2-7; no definite D call. Germline values: CDR1 PRHDT, CDR2 FYEKMQ (reference sequence). The length of the CDR3 is 13 residues. The V end lost 1 base, the J end lost 2 bases, and 6 bases lay between the germline ends. The chain's CDR3 is CASSLEAAYEQYF. CDR3 coding DNA: TGTGCCAGCAGCTTAGAGGCGGCCTACGAGCAGTACTTC.

The genes are TRBV11-1 and TRBJ2-1; TRBD1 matches at 7 bases. The CDR3 length is 11 residues. V shed 6 bases, J shed 10 bases, and the junction held 3 bases outside the gene matches. From germline, CDR1 is SGHAT and CDR2 FQDESV (reference sequence). The CDR3: CASSYRGEQFF. CDR3 DNA: TGTGCCAGCAGTTACAGGGGCGAGCAGTTCTTC.

Regarding this clone: A junction boundary mismatches the germline segment, possibly from a read error. This sequence joins TRBV11-2 and TRBJ1-2, with TRBD1 as a possible D gene (5 bases). In germline, CDR1 is SGHAT, CDR2 FQNNGV. The CDR3 covers 16 residues. The CDR3: CASSQTLRVVSQGCTF. The CDR3, as DNA: TGTGCCAGCAGCCAGACCCTCCGGGTTGTATCGCAGGGCTGCACCTTC.

Written as DNA, the CDR3 is TGTGCCAGCAGCTTAGGGGGCGGGAGGGCCTTATCTGAGCAGTTCTTC. Translating gives CASSLGGGRALSEQFF. The V gene is TRBV7-6, the J gene TRBJ2-1; 9 bases are a match to TRBD2. Germline loops: CDR1 SGHVS, CDR2 FNYEAQ. V shed 1 base, J shed 9 bases, and the junction held 10 bases outside the gene matches. This CDR3 region has 16 residues.

This chain uses TRBV19 with TRBJ2-7, with D tentatively TRBD2 (6 bases). The CDR3 totals 12 residues. Per germline, CDR1 LNHDA and CDR2 SQIVND (reference sequence). V lost 1 base and J lost 9, with 10 bases in between. The CDR3 is CASSIGGGVQYF. Here the CDR3 DNA reads TGTGCCAGTAGTATAGGAGGAGGGGTGCAGTACTTC.

The chain combines TRBV9 with TRBJ2-5, with 8 bases that match TRBD1. The DNA end lines up better with TRBJ2-7; the J call may be wrong. This CDR3 spans 15 amino acids. Looked up from germline, CDR1 is SGDLS and CDR2 is YYNGEE. The CDR3 protein is CASSVEGQGYYEQYF. The CDR3 DNA sequence: TGTGCCAGCAGCGTAGAAGGACAGGGATACTACGAGCAGTACTTC.

The rearrangement joins TRBV25-1 to TRBJ2-5; 10 nucleotides line up with TRBD1. V lost 6 bases and J lost 2; bases outside the gene matches: 6. The CDR3 runs to 15 residues. In germline, CDR1 is MGHDK, CDR2 SYGVNS. The CDR3 spells CASSPRTGGQETQYF. The CDR3 DNA sequence: TGTGCCAGCAGCCCAAGGACAGGGGGTCAAGAGACCCAGTACTTC.

As regards this clone: The junction shows a germline mismatch at one end, possibly a read error. This chain connects TRBV7-9 to TRBJ1-1; TRBD1 might be the D (6 bases). Germline CDR1 is SEHNR and CDR2 is FQNEAQ (reference sequence). The CDR3 spans 12 residues. The CDR3: CSSSLERGQAFF. The CDR3 nucleotides are TGTTCCAGCAGCTTAGAAAGAGGACAGGCTTTCTTT.

In its sample, this clone was seen once. The V and J genes are TRBV28 and TRBJ1-1, with 11 bases identical to TRBD1. Germline V CDR1 and CDR2: MDHEN, SYDVKM. This CDR3 is built from 14 residues. With V trimmed by 5 bases and J by 5 bases, 4 bases remained unmatched. CDR3 region: CASSTRDRGTEAFF. CDR3 DNA sequence: TGTGCCAGCAGTACCCGGGACAGGGGGACTGAAGCTTTCTTT.

The chain combines TRBV5-1 with TRBJ2-5, with 15 bases that match TRBD2. This CDR3 has 20 residues. The V and J ends lost 0 bases and 5 bases, in that order; junction bases with no gene match: 14. Germline lookup yields CDR1 SGHRS and CDR2 YFSETQ. CDR3 region: CASSLGRTSGRAGSGETQYF. The CDR3 region has the DNA TGCGCCAGCAGCTTGGGCCGGACTAGCGGGAGGGCCGGGTCGGGGGAGACCCAGTACTTC.

The chain links TRBV30 to TRBJ2-1; no reliable D call. The CDR3 extends over 17 amino acids. Germline CDR1 is GTSNPN and CDR2 is SVGIG (reference sequence). V was shortened by 0 bases and J by 0 bases, with 15 bases between the two germline ends. The CDR3 region is CAWSVRRGLFSYNEQFF. In DNA, the CDR3 is TGTGCCTGGAGTGTAAGAAGAGGCCTGTTCTCCTACAATGAGCAGTTCTTC.

Written as DNA, the CDR3 is TGTGCCAGTAGTCTTGGGGATGGAGGGTACAATGAGCAGTTCTTC. Amino acid sequence: CASSLGDGGYNEQFF. The chain is built from TRBV19 and TRBJ2-1; perhaps TRBD2 as D (6 bases). This CDR3 region has 15 residues. CDR1 and CDR2 from the germline V gene are LNHDA and SQIVND (reference sequence). The ends were cut back, 5 bases at V and 4 bases at J, with 15 bases in the middle.

As concerns this clone: Likely a read error: the CDR3 ends without its conserved phenylalanine or tryptophan. This chain uses TRBV6-1 with TRBJ1-1, with TRBD1 matching 7 bases. Germline CDR1 and CDR2: MNHNS and SASEGT. Unmatched junction bases numbered 12, after V lost 3 bases and J lost 5 bases. The CDR3 runs to 16 residues. The CDR3 nucleotides are TGTGCCAGCAGTGATCAGGGGCGACAGGGTAGGACTGAAGCTTTCTTG. Residues: CASSDQGRQGRTEAFL.

The chain uses TRBV4-1 and TRBJ2-3; no reliable D call. The CDR3 is 12 amino acids. Trimming took 1 base from V and 5 from J, leaving 4 bases between them. Germline V gene data show CDR1 as MGHRA and CDR2 as YSYEKL. CDR3 in DNA: TGCGCCAGCAGCCAAGTCCGAGATACGCAGTATTTT. Its translation: CASSQVRDTQYF.

The chain recombines TRBV5-4 with TRBJ2-1; TRBD2 matches 9 bases. The CDR3 extends over 15 amino acids. Germline-derived CDR1 and CDR2 are SGHNT and YYREEE (reference sequence). V lost 6 bases to trimming and J lost 12 bases; unmatched junction nucleotides: 16. CDR3 sequence (DNA): TGTGCCAGCATAGGAACCCGCGGGAGGGAAGGTGTGCAGTTCTTC. Translation gives CASIGTRGREGVQFF. Complete variable domain (other parts from reference TRBV5-4 and TRBJ2-1): ETGVTQSPTHLIKTRGQQVTLRCSSQSGHNTVSWYQQALGQGPQFIFQYYREEENGRGNFPPRFSGLQFPNYSSELNVNALELDDSALYLCASIGTRGREGVQFFGPGTRLTVL.

The chain carries TRBV7-9 and TRBJ1-2; 10 nucleotides agree with TRBD1. The germline CDR1 and CDR2 sequences are SEHNR and FQNEAQ (reference sequence). The J segment lost 4 bases and the V segment lost 5 bases, leaving 13 bases of the junction unmatched. The CDR3 has 17 residues. CDR3 residues: CASSQTLDRGESYGYTF. The CDR3 bases are TGTGCCAGCAGCCAAACCTTGGACAGGGGGGAGAGCTATGGCTACACCTTC.